This TCR beta chain comes out of a study of T cells after yellow fever vaccination. TCRdb called the 5' RACE reads again in MiXCR, with one record for every CDR3 protein. The table includes approximately 550,000 distinct CDR3 sequences, roughly 19% detected once. The CDR3 runs 12 residues. Germline V gene sequence: CDR1 SGHDN, CDR2 FVKESK. Trimming removed 1 base at V and 10 bases at J, with 9 bases between. V gene TRBV14 combines with J gene TRBJ2-3; D unresolved. This specimen consisted of PBMCs, obtained 15 days after the yellow fever booster vaccination. This sequence was found in a man younger than 40 who received the YFV17D yellow fever vaccine. CDR3 DNA: TGTGCCAGCAGCCAAGGATGGAGCGCGCAGTATTTT. Amino acid sequence: CASSQGWSAQYF.